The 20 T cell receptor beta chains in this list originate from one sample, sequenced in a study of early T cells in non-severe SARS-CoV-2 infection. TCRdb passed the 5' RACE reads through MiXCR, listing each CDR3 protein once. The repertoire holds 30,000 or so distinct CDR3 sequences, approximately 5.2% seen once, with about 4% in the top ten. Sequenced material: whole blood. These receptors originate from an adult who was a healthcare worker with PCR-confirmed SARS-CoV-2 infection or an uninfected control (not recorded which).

As DNA, the CDR3 is TGTGCCAGCAGACATCCGGGACAGGGGGAGGCTTTCTTT. It translates to CASRHPGQGEAFF. V usage is TRBV28 and J usage is TRBJ1-1; 11 nucleotides match TRBD1. The V gene's germline CDR1 is MDHEN and CDR2 SYDVKM. Losses at the gene ends were 6 bases for V and 11 bases for J; bases not matched to a gene: 8. CDR3 length equals 13 residues. The entire variable domain, with the rest obtained from reference TRBV28 and TRBJ1-1, is as follows: DVKVTQSSRYLVKRTGEKVFLECVQDMDHENMFWYRQDPGLGLRLIYFSYDVKMKEKGDIPEGYSVSREKKERFSLILESASTNQTSMYLCASRHPGQGEAFFGQGTRLTVV.

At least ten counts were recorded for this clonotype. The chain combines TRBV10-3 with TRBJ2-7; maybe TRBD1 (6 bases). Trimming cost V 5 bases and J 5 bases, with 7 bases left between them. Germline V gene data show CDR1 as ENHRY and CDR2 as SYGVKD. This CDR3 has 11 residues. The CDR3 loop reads CAISTGNEQYF. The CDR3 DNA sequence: TGTGCCATCAGTACAGGGAACGAGCAGTACTTC.

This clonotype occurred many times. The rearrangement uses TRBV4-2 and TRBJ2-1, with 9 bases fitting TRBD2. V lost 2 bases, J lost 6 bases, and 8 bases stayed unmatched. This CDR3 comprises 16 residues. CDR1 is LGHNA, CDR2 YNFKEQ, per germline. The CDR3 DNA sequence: TGTGCCAGCAGCCAACCCCGTGCTAGCGGGGCCAATGAGCAGTTCTTC. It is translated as CASSQPRASGANEQFF.

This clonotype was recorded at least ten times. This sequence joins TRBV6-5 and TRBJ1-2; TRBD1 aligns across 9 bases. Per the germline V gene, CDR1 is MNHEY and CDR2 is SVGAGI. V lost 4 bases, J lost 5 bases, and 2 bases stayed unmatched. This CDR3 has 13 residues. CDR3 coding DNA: TGTGCCAGCAGTTTGGACAGGGGTTATGGCTACACCTTC. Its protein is CASSLDRGYGYTF.

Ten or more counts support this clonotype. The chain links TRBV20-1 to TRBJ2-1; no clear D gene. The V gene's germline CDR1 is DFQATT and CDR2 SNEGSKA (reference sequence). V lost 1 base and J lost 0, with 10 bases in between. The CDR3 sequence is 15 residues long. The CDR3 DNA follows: TGCAGTGCTAGAGCAGGACCGAGCTCCTACAATGAGCAGTTCTTC. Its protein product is CSARAGPSSYNEQFF.

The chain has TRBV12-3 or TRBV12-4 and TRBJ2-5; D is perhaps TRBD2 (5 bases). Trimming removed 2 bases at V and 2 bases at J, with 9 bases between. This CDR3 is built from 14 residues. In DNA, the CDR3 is TGTGCCAGCAGTTTAAGGAGCGGTCAAGAGACCCAGTACTTC. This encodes CASSLRSGQETQYF.

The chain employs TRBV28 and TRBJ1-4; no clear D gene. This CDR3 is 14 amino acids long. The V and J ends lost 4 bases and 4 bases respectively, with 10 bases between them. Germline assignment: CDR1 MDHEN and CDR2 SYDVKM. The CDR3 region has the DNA TGTGCCAGCAGTTCGTACACGATTAATGAAAAACTGTTTTTT. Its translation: CASSSYTINEKLFF.

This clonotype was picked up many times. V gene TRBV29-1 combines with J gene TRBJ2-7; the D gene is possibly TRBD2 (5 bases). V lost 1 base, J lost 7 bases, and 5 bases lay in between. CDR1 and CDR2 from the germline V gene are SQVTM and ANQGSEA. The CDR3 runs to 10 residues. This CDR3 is CSVEAGEQYF. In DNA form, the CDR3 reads TGCAGCGTTGAAGCGGGGGAGCAGTACTTC.

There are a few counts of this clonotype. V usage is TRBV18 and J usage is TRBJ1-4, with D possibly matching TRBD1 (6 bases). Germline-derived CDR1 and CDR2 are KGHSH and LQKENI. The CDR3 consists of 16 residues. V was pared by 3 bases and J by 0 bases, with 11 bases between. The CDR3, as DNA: TGTGCCAGCTCACCGTTGGACAGACCAACTAATGAAAAACTGTTTTTT. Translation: CASSPLDRPTNEKLFF.

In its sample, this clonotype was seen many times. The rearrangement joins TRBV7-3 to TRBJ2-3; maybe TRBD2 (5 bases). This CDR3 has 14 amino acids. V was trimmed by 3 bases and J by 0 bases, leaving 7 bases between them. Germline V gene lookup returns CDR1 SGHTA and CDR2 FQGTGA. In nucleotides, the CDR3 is TGTGCCAGCAGCTTGGAGGAGAGCACAGATACGCAGTATTTT. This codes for CASSLEESTDTQYF.

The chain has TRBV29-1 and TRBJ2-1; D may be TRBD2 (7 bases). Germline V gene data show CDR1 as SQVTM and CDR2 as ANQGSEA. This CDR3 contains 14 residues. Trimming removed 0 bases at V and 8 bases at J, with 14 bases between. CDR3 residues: CSVEDSWGGDEQFF. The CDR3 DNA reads TGCAGCGTTGAAGACTCGTGGGGGGGCGATGAGCAGTTCTTC.

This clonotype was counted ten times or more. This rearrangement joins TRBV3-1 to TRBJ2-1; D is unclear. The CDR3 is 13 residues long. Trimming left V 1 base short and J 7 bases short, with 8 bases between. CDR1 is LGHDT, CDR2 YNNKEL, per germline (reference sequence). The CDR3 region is CASSQAIKNEQFF. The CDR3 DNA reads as TGTGCCAGCAGCCAAGCGATAAAGAATGAGCAGTTCTTC.

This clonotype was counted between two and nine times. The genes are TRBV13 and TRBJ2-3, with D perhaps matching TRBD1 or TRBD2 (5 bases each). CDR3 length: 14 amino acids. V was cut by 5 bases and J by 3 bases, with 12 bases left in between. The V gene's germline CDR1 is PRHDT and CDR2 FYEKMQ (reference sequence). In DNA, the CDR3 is TGTGCCAGCAGCAACCAGGGACGGACAGATACGCAGTATTTT. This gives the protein CASSNQGRTDTQYF.

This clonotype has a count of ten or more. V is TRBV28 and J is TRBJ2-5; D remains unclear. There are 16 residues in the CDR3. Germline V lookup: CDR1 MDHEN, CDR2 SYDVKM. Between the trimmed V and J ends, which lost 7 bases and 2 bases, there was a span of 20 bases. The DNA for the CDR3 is TGTGCCAGCAATCGACCCCACGGGCAGCCACAAGAGACCCAGTACTTC. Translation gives CASNRPHGQPQETQYF.

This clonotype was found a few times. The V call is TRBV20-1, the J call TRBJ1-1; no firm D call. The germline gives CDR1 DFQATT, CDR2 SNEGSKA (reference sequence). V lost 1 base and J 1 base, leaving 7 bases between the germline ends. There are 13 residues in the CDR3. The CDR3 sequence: CSARAISNTEAFF. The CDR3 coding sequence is TGCAGTGCTAGAGCGATTTCGAACACTGAAGCTTTCTTT.

Written as DNA, the CDR3 is TGTGCCAGCTCAAGGGACAGTACCACCGGGGAGCTGTTTTTT. It is translated as CASSRDSTTGELFF. The gene calls are TRBV18 and TRBJ2-2; 7 positions agree with TRBD1. The V and J ends lost 5 bases and 4 bases, in that order; junction bases with no gene match: 4. The V gene's germline CDR1 is KGHSH and CDR2 LQKENI. The CDR3 runs 14 residues.

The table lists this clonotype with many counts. Here the CDR3 reads CASSLAGTDTQYF. DNA for the CDR3: TGCGCCAGCAGCTTGGCCGGCACAGATACGCAGTATTTT. The rearrangement joins TRBV5-1 to TRBJ2-3; no clear D gene. This CDR3 region has 13 residues. Germline CDR1 reads SGHRS; CDR2 reads YFSETQ. Trimming took off 0 bases at V and 1 base at J, with 3 bases between the two ends.

This chain's CDR3 is CASSPRSGNEKLFF. Written as DNA, the CDR3 is TGTGCCAGCAGTCCCCGGAGCGGTAATGAAAAACTGTTTTTT. J is TRBJ1-4 and V is TRBV6-2 or TRBV6-3; D remains unclear. CDR3 length: 14 amino acids. Trimming shortened V by 5 bases and J by 4 bases, and 11 bases separated the two germline ends. CDR1 MNHEY and CDR2 SVGEGT come from the germline V gene.

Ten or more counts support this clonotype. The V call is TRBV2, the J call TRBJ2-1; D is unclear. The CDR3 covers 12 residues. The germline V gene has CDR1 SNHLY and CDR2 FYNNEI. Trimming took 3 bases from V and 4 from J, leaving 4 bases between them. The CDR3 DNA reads TGTGCCAGCAGTGATAGATACAATGAGCAGTTCTTC. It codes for CASSDRYNEQFF.

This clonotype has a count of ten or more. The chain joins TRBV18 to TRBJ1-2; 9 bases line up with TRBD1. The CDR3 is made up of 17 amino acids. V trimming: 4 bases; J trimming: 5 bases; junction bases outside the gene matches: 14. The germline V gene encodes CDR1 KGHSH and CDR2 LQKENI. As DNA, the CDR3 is TGTGCCAGCTCACAACCCGGGACAGGGCCGATGGATTATGGCTACACCTTC. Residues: CASSQPGTGPMDYGYTF.